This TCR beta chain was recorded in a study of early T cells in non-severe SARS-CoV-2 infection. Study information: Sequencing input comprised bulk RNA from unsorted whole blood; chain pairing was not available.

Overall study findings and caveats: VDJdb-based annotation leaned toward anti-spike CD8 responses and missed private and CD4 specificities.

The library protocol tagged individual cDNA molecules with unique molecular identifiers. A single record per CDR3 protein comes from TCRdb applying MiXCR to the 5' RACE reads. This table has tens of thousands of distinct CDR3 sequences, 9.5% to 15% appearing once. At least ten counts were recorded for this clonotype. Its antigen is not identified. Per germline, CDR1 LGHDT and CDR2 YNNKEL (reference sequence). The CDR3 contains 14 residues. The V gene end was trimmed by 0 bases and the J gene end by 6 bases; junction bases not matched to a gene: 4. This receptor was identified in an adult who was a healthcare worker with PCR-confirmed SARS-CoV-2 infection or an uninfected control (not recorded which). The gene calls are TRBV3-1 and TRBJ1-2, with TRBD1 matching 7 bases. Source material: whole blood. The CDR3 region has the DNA TGTGCCAGCAGCCAAGAGACAGGGTGGAATGGCTACACCTTC. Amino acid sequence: CASSQETGWNGYTF.